These 21 T cell receptor beta chains came from one sample sequenced in a study of blood T cell repertoires in COVID-19. Repertoires were generated with immunoSEQ multiplex PCR, while TCRdb's copy carries only in-frame clones and drops some. The repertoire holds 150,000 to 250,000 clones, about four fifths seen once, with roughly 6.9% in the top ten. Sequenced: PBMCs or T cells enriched from blood (not recorded which). These receptors were obtained from a man in his forties who had recovered from COVID-19.

This chain links TRBV7-2 with TRBJ2-7; 9 positions agree with TRBD1. The CDR3 spans 16 residues. In germline, CDR1 is SGHTA, CDR2 FQGNSA. Trimming took 5 bases from V and 2 from J; bases not matched to a gene: 10. The CDR3 sequence: CASSPGPGQGTYEQYF. CDR3 sequence (DNA): TGTGCCAGCAGCCCAGGACCGGGACAGGGAACCTACGAGCAGTACTTC.

The gene calls are TRBV7-8 and TRBJ2-1; D possibly corresponds to TRBD2 (6 bases). This CDR3 contains 18 residues. V lost 6 bases and J 1 base, leaving 22 bases between the germline ends. Germline V lookup: CDR1 SGHVS, CDR2 FQNEAQ. The CDR3 coding sequence is TGTGCCAGCAGGAAGCGGGTTTTTCAAGGACTATCCTACAATGAGCAGTTCTTC. Amino acid sequence: CASRKRVFQGLSYNEQFF.

This clone appeared once. The chain employs TRBV3-1 (or the pseudogene TRBV3-2) and TRBJ2-7, with TRBD1 identical over 11 bases. V shed 2 bases, J shed 1 base, and the junction held 4 bases outside the gene matches. Germline CDR1 and CDR2: LGHDT and YNNKEL (reference sequence). CDR3 size: 16 residues. The CDR3 region is CASSQYGTGGSYEQYF. The CDR3 DNA reads as TGTGCCAGCAGCCAATATGGGACAGGGGGTTCCTACGAGCAGTACTTC.

The V gene is TRBV3-1 (or the pseudogene TRBV3-2), the J gene TRBJ2-5; 8 positions agree with TRBD1. CDR1 is LGHDT and CDR2 is YNNKEL in the germline V gene (reference sequence). The CDR3 runs to 14 residues. The junction had 6 bases not matched to a gene; V was cut back by 4 bases and J by 5 bases. DNA of the CDR3: TGTGCCAGCAGCCCGACAGGGGTGGGCGAGACCCAGTACTTC. It translates to CASSPTGVGETQYF.

This chain connects TRBV5-1 to TRBJ2-1; 10 nucleotides line up with TRBD1. V lost 1 base and J lost 5; bases outside the gene matches: 3. Germline V lookup: CDR1 SGHRS, CDR2 YFSETQ. The CDR3 is made up of 15 amino acids. CDR3: CASSLIGQGDNEQFF. CDR3 nucleotides: TGCGCCAGCAGCTTGATTGGACAGGGGGACAATGAGCAGTTCTTC.

The chain has TRBV28 and TRBJ1-1; the match to TRBD1 covers 8 bases. The CDR3 has 15 residues. Germline loops: CDR1 MDHEN, CDR2 SYDVKM. V was clipped by 7 bases and J by 4 bases; unmatched bases: 11. CDR3 region: CASTHSGGGSTEAFF. CDR3 sequence (DNA): TGTGCCAGCACCCATTCAGGGGGCGGGAGCACTGAAGCTTTCTTT.

This clone came up a few times. The rearrangement uses TRBV18 and TRBJ2-2, with a possible D match to TRBD1 (5 bases). Germline V gene sequence: CDR1 KGHSH, CDR2 LQKENI. This CDR3 is 17 amino acids long. V gave up 2 bases and J gave up 1 base, with 14 bases separating them. The CDR3: CASSPTGITLNTGELFF. The CDR3 nucleotides are TGTGCCAGCTCACCAACAGGAATTACTTTGAACACCGGGGAGCTGTTTTTT.

This clone showed up just once. The rearrangement links TRBV5-1 to TRBJ2-7; 9 bases are shared with TRBD1. Germline CDR1 and CDR2: SGHRS and YFSETQ. The CDR3 totals 14 residues. Trimming removed 6 bases from V and 3 bases from J; junction bases left unmatched: 7. The CDR3 spells CASTAGTGHYEQYF. CDR3 DNA sequence: TGCGCCAGCACCGCCGGGACAGGGCACTACGAGCAGTACTTC.

CDR3 in amino acids: CAISGGQGGEQFF. The CDR3 nucleotides are TGTGCCATCAGTGGGGGACAGGGAGGTGAGCAGTTCTTC. The chain combines TRBV10-3 with TRBJ2-1; 9 bases fit TRBD1. The germline V gene has CDR1 ENHRY and CDR2 SYGVKD. The V segment lost 4 bases and the J segment 9 bases; nucleotides outside the gene matches: 4. The CDR3 loop spans 13 amino acids.

This sequence joins TRBV7-2 and TRBJ2-1; 12 bases line up with TRBD2. Germline V gene sequence: CDR1 SGHTA, CDR2 FQGNSA. The CDR3 has 14 amino acids. Losses at the gene ends were 8 bases for V and 7 bases for J; bases not matched to a gene: 6. CDR3 protein: CASRTSGGSNEQFF. The CDR3 nucleotides read TGTGCCAGCCGTACTAGCGGGGGGTCTAATGAGCAGTTCTTC.

The V gene is TRBV4-3, the J gene TRBJ2-5; 9 bases are a match to TRBD2. The CDR3 consists of 17 residues. The germline V gene encodes CDR1 LGHNA and CDR2 YSLEER. After removal of 0 bases from V and 5 bases from J, the junction contained 10 bases not matched to a gene. This CDR3 is CASSQDFGGGAGETQYF. The CDR3 region has the DNA TGCGCCAGCAGCCAAGATTTTGGCGGGGGGGCCGGGGAGACCCAGTACTTC.

This clone showed up just once. This chain links TRBV11-2 with TRBJ1-2, with TRBD1 matching over 10 bases. V was pared by 1 base and J by 1 base, with 6 bases of the junction left unmatched. Germline V lookup: CDR1 SGHAT, CDR2 FQNNGV. This CDR3 is 17 amino acids long. Written as DNA, the CDR3 is TGTGCCAGCAGCTTAGGGACAGGGGGGGTTTTTAACTATGGCTACACCTTC. Residues: CASSLGTGGVFNYGYTF.

This clone was seen only a few times. This chain connects TRBV27 to TRBJ1-2; 8 nucleotides agree with TRBD1. Germline loops: CDR1 MNHEY, CDR2 SMNVEV (reference sequence). Unmatched junction bases numbered 8, after V lost 2 bases and J lost 0 bases. The CDR3 covers 17 residues. The DNA for the CDR3 is TGTGCCAGCAGTTTAAGGTGGCAGGGGGCACCTAACTATGGCTACACCTTC. As protein: CASSLRWQGAPNYGYTF.

This clone came up a few times. V gene TRBV6-5 combines with J gene TRBJ2-6, with 10 bases lining up with TRBD1. The CDR3 runs 14 residues. V trimming: 6 bases; J trimming: 8 bases; junction bases outside the gene matches: 4. CDR1 MNHEY and CDR2 SVGAGI come from the germline V gene. In DNA, the CDR3 is TGTGCCAGCAGGTCGACAGGGGGCACCAACGTCCTGACTTTC. This encodes CASRSTGGTNVLTF.

CDR3 in DNA: TGTGCCAGCAGCTTGGAACGCGATCCCACCCAGTACTTC. This encodes CASSLERDPTQYF. The chain recombines TRBV5-4 with TRBJ2-5, with D unresolved. The CDR3 runs 13 residues. Trimming cost V 0 bases and J 8 bases, with 11 bases left between them. CDR1 SGHNT and CDR2 YYREEE come from the germline V gene (reference sequence).

This clone has a single count. At one end, the junction sequence differs from germline, possibly due to a read error. This sequence joins TRBV6-5 and TRBJ1-1; D not certain. Germline V gene data show CDR1 as MNHEY and CDR2 as SVGAGI. The CDR3 runs 14 residues. CDR3 in DNA: TGTGCCAGCAACTTCGGGTTACACAACATTGAAGCTTTCTTT. Its translation: CASNFGLHNIEAFF.

The chain carries TRBV18 and TRBJ1-5, with 8 bases lining up with TRBD1. Trimming cost V 5 bases and J 6 bases; bases outside gene matches: 6. The CDR3 loop spans 14 amino acids. Germline assignment: CDR1 KGHSH and CDR2 LQKENI. CDR3 region: CASSSQGARQPQHF. In nucleotides, the CDR3 is TGTGCCAGCTCATCCCAGGGGGCGCGTCAGCCCCAGCATTTT.

The gene calls are TRBV7-8 and TRBJ1-6; the D gene is possibly TRBD1 (5 bases). The V and J ends lost 4 bases and 6 bases respectively, with 13 bases between them. This CDR3 region has 15 residues. Germline lookup yields CDR1 SGHVS and CDR2 FQNEAQ. CDR3: CASSSLDRINSPLHF. In DNA, the CDR3 is TGTGCCAGCAGCTCCCTTGACAGAATTAATTCACCCCTCCACTTT.

The chain carries TRBV5-1 and TRBJ2-1; TRBD1 matches at 7 bases. Trimming cost V 4 bases and J 2 bases; bases outside gene matches: 9. This CDR3 is built from 16 residues. CDR1 and CDR2 (germline): SGHRS, YFSETQ. As DNA, the CDR3 is TGCGCCAGCAGCCCAACCGGGACAGAGACCTACAATGAGCAGTTCTTC. It translates to CASSPTGTETYNEQFF.

This clone was seen only a few times. This chain connects TRBV4-1 to TRBJ1-2, with D uncertain. Germline loops: CDR1 MGHRA, CDR2 YSYEKL. The CDR3 covers 16 residues. Deletions cut 0 bases from V and 4 bases from J, with 15 bases between. The DNA of the CDR3 is TGCGCCAGCAGCCAAGATCCCCCTCCGCCAGGCTATGGCTACACCTTC. Protein product: CASSQDPPPPGYGYTF.

In its sample, this clone was seen once. The chain employs TRBV15 and TRBJ1-6; 9 positions agree with TRBD1. Trimming at V came to 4 bases and at J to 7 bases, leaving 5 bases not matched to a gene. In germline, CDR1 is LNHNV, CDR2 YYDKDF (reference sequence). This CDR3 region has 15 residues. The CDR3 nucleotides read TGTGCCACCAGCACAAGGACAGGGGCAAATTCACCCCTCCACTTT. Its translation: CATSTRTGANSPLHF. Drawing the rest from reference TRBV15 and TRBJ1-6, the complete variable domain is DAMVIQNPRYQVTQFGKPVTLSCSQTLNHNVMYWYQQKSSQAPKLLFHYYDKDFNNEADTPDNFQSRRPNTSFCFLDIRSPGLGDTAMYLCATSTRTGANSPLHFGNGTRLTVT.